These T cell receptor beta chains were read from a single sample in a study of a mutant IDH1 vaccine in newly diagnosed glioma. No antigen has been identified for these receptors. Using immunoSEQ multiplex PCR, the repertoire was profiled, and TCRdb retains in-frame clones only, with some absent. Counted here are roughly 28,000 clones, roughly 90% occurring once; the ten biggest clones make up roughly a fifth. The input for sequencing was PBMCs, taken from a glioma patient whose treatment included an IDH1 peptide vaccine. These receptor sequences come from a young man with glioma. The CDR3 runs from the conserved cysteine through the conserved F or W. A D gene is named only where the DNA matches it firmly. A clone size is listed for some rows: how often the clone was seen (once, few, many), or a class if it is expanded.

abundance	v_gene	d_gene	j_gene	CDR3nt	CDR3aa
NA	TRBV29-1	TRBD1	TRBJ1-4	TGCAGCGCTGGGACAGCCAATGAAAAACTGTTTTTT	CSAGTANEKLFF
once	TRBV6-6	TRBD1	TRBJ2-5	TGTGCCAGCAGTGACAGGGGCAAAGAGACCCAGTACTTC	CASSDRGKETQYF
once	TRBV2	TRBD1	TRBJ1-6	TGTGCCAGCAGTGAATCAGGGGGGGATTATAATTCACCCCTCCACTTT	CASSESGGDYNSPLHF
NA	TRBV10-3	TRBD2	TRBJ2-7	TGTGCCATCAGTGCTCCAGGACTAGCGGATAGCTCCTACGAGCAGTACTTC	CAISAPGLADSSYEQYF
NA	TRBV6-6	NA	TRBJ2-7	TGTGCAACAGCAGCCAGGGTGGACGAGCAGTACTTC	CATAARVDEQYF
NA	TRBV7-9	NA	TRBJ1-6	TGTGCCAGCAGCTTAGCGGGCGGAACCGGATCACCCCTCCACTTT	CASSLAGGTGSPLHF
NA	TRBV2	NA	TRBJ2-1	TGTGCCAGCACTGTCGACAGTTACAATGAGCAGTTCTTC	CASTVDSYNEQFF
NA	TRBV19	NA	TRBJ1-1	TGTGCCAGTAGTTGGGCCCAGGGAGTCACTGAAGCTTTCTTT	CASSWAQGVTEAFF
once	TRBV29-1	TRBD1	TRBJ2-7	TGCAGCGTTCTACGAACGGACAGGGGCGTCTACGAGCAGTACTTC	CSVLRTDRGVYEQYF
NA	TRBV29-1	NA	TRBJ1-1	TGCAGCGTTGAAGGCAGCATGAACACTGAAGCTTTCTTT	CSVEGSMNTEAFF
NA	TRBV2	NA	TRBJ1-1	TGTGCCAGCAGTCTAATCCAAGATGAAACTTTCTTT	CASSLIQDETFF
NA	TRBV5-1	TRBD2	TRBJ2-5	TGCGCCAGCAGCTACCACGGACTAGCGGGAGGGGGGGGCCAAGAGACCCAGTACTTC	CASSYHGLAGGGGQETQYF
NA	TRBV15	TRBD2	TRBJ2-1	TGTGCCACCTTCCGGGGACTAGCGGGATCCTACAATGAGCAGTTCTTC	CATFRGLAGSYNEQFF
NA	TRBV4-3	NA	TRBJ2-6	TGCGCCAGCAGCCAAGTATTAGCGGACTCTGGGGCCAACGTCCTGACTTTC	CASSQVLADSGANVLTF
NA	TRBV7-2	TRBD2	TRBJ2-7	TGTGCCAGCAGCTCTTGGACTAGCGGGAGGGCCTACGAGCAGTACTTC	CASSSWTSGRAYEQYF
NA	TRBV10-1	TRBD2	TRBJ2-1	TGCGCCAGCAGCAGACTAGCGCCAGGGAATGAGCAGTTCTTC	CASSRLAPGNEQFF
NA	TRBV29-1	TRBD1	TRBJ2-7	TGCAGCGTTTTCAAGCCGGGACAGTCTTCCTACGAGCAGTACTTC	CSVFKPGQSSYEQYF
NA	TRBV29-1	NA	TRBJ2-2	TGCAGCGCCTTAGTAGTGAACACCGGGGAGCTGTTTTTT	CSALVVNTGELFF
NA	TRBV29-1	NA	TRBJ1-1	TGCAGCGCCCGTTGGGACCCGACAGCCATGAACACTGAAGCTTTCTTT	CSARWDPTAMNTEAFF
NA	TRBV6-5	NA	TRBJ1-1	TGTGCCAGCAGTTACGCGGGGGGGGGCACTGAAGCTTTCTTT	CASSYAGGGTEAFF
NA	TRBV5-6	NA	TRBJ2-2	TGTGCCAGCAGCTCCTGGATCGGGGAGCTGTTTTTT	CASSSWIGELFF
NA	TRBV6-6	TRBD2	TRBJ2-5	TGTGCCAGCAGGCCGACTAGCCCCCAAGAGACCCAGTACTTC	CASRPTSPQETQYF
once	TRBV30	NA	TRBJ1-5	TGTGCCTGGAGTGTAGATACAGCGTCCAATCAGCCCCAGCATTTT	CAWSVDTASNQPQHF
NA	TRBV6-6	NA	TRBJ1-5	TGTGCCAGCACCCGGGGAAGAGATAGCAATCAGCCCCAGCATTTT	CASTRGRDSNQPQHF
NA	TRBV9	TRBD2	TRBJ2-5	TGTGCCAGCAGCGGCGGGGGGCCGGGGGAGACCCAGTACTTC	CASSGGGPGETQYF
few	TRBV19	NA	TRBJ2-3	TGTGCCAGCCTCGGACCTTGGGGGCAGTATTTT	CASLGPWGQYF
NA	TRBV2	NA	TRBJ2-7	TGTGCCAGCAGTGGCGGAGGCATGGGGGAGCAGTACTTC	CASSGGGMGEQYF
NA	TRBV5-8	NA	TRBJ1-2	TGTGCCAGCAACGGGGATGGCTACACCTTC	CASNGDGYTF
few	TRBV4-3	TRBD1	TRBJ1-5	TGCGCCAGCAGCCCGGGACAGGGTTTATGGCCCCAGCATTTT	CASSPGQGLWPQHF
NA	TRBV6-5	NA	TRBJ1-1	TGTGCCAGCAGCCTAGGAACAGGTGAAGCTTTCTTT	CASSLGTGEAFF